This T cell receptor (beta chain) is from a study of tumor-infiltrating lymphocytes in primary liver carcinoma. The tissue used was unsorted bulk material of about 19-34 mg. RNA and DNA were co-extracted from it with the AllPrep DNA/RNA mini kit. To note about this clonotype: One end of the junction fails to match germline, which may point to a read error.

cDNA specific to TCR beta was made from approximately 0.55 ug of total RNA, with a constant-region primer employed for priming. Libraries for TCR beta were built through three nested multiplex PCR rounds, which together made up a slightly modified ARM-PCR procedure. TCRdb recomputed calls from the multiplex PCR reads with MiXCR, one row per CDR3 protein. Seen here are 90,000 to 150,000 distinct CDR3 sequences, around two thirds observed once, and the top ten hold roughly 8.8%. Sequencing was done on a sample of liver tumor tissue from sampling region 1. Subset noted: tumor region T1, superior pole. The sequence was obtained from an older woman with primary liver carcinoma and hepatitis B virus infection.

CDR3 loop: CASIFSAKTGELFF. The DNA of the CDR3 is TGTGCCAGCATCTTCTCCGCGAAGACCGGGGAGCTGTTTTTT. The rearrangement links TRBV11-2 to TRBJ2-2; D not resolved. Germline V gene data show CDR1 as SGHAT and CDR2 as FQNNGV. This CDR3 has 14 amino acids.